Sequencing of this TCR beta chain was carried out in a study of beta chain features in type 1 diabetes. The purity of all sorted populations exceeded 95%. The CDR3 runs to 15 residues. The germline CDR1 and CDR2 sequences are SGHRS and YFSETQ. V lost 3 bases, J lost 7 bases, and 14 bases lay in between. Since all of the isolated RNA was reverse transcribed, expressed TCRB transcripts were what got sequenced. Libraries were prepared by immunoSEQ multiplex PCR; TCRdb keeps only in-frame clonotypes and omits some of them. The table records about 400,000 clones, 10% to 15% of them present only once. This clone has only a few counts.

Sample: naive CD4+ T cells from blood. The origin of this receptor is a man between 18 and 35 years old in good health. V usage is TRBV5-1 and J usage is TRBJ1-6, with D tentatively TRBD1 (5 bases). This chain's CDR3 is CASSSSTGGNSPLHF. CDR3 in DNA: TGCGCCAGCAGCTCGTCGACGGGGGGAAATTCACCCCTCCACTTT.